This TCR beta chain derives from a study of CD8 T cells in ankylosing spondylitis. V lost 0 bases and J lost 1; bases outside the gene matches: 5. Germline V lookup: CDR1 DFQATT, CDR2 SNEGSKA (reference sequence). This CDR3 is built from 16 residues. Points from the study as a whole: The authors reported significant enrichment of disease-linked clones in matched ankylosing spondylitis synovial fluid.

This clonotype was picked up many times. Antigen unknown. TCRdb reprocessed the 5' RACE reads via MiXCR and lists one record per CDR3 protein. The table shows 100,000 to 150,000 distinct CDR3 sequences, with about 6.4% occurring only once. Sequenced material: blood, either unsorted or a sorted T cell fraction (not recorded which). The TCR was taken from a male donor with ankylosing spondylitis or in good health (not recorded which). The rearrangement uses TRBV20-1 and TRBJ2-3; 9 nucleotides line up with TRBD2. The CDR3 nucleotides read TGCAGTGCTAGAGATGATGGCGGGGGGGGCACAGATACGCAGTATTTT. Its protein is CSARDDGGGGTDTQYF.